The rows below give T cell receptor beta chains drawn from one sample of a study of blood T cells in healthy people across ages. TCRdb fed the 5' RACE reads into MiXCR, producing one record per CDR3 protein. The sample shows fewer than 950,000 distinct CDR3 sequences, about 34% of them seen only once. What was sequenced was blood. These receptors all come from a man between 18 and 35 years old in good health. The CDR3 runs from the conserved cysteine through the conserved F or W. Size is omitted from some rows. Given values are once, few, many or a class for expanded clones.

>TRBJ1-2|NA|TRBV3-1
CASSQIQGARYGYTF
>TRBJ2-3|many|TRBV7-2
CASSLAREGDDTQYF
>TRBJ2-7|NA|TRBV3-1
CASSQNSGGEQYF
>TRBJ1-2|NA|TRBV18
CASSPREFNYGYTF
>TRBJ1-5|NA|TRBV29-1
CSVAAGMSNQPQHF
>TRBJ1-4|few|TRBV7-2
CASSLGGHLAEKLFF
>TRBJ1-1|NA|TRBV6-1
CASNFAGSAEAFF
>TRBJ2-2|NA|TRBV15
CATSRAQPNTGELFF
>TRBJ2-1|NA|TRBV7-2
CASSLTSSGGRETQFF
>TRBJ2-5|NA|TRBV20-1
CSARGLAGETQYF
>TRBJ2-7|NA|TRBV7-6
CASSLEKGYEQYF
>TRBJ2-2|NA|TRBV6-5
CASRKQGPKTGELFF
>TRBJ2-2|NA|TRBV7-2
CASSPFSRGAGELFF
>TRBJ1-2|NA|TRBV28
CASSFELGTGGGYTF
>TRBJ2-5|NA|TRBV5-1
CANSLDLQETQYF
>TRBJ2-3|many|TRBV5-1
CASSLEGPTDTQYF
>TRBJ2-3|many|TRBV28
CASVSGYRGDTQYF
>TRBJ1-2|NA|TRBV5-1
CASSDFNYGYTF
>TRBJ1-1|few|TRBV6-5
CASSRWDRGGAGAFF
>TRBJ2-7|NA|TRBV27
CAGSWSGGRREGEQYF
>TRBJ2-3|many|TRBV20-1
CSARTGADTQYF
>TRBJ2-3|NA|TRBV3-1
CASSLWTGDSTDTQYF
>TRBJ1-4|NA|TRBV9
CVSSVVGDPNEKLFF
>TRBJ2-2|NA|TRBV6-5
CASSYSSRDYDTGELFF
>NA|NA|TRBV27
CASSPGGGTYNEQYF
>TRBJ2-5|NA|TRBV6-2/TRBV6-3
CASRRELASNEQYF
>TRBJ1-2|few|TRBV5-1
CASSLDTGATGYTF
>TRBJ1-5|many|TRBV28
CASSPGGRDSNQPQHF
>TRBJ1-1|NA|TRBV21-1
CASSQRWGQEGNTEAFF
>NA|NA|TRBV4-1
CASSPQVGQPTYEQYF
>TRBJ1-2|few|TRBV12-3/TRBV12-4
CASSSGQGSLTYGYTF
>TRBJ2-7|NA|TRBV7-6
CASSYQTGDSYEQYF
>TRBJ2-2|NA|TRBV15
CATSTRTENTGELFF
>TRBJ2-2|NA|TRBV5-1
CASSLLQLENTGELFF
>TRBJ1-4|NA|TRBV30
CAWSVGQPTNEKLFF
>TRBJ1-2|many|TRBV20-1
CSAVHSTANYGYTF
>TRBJ1-1|NA|TRBV28
CASRYLPGQMNTEAFF
>TRBJ2-1|NA|TRBV29-1
CSVERGTASYNEQFF
>TRBJ2-1|NA|TRBV20-1
CSASTGTVNEQFF
>TRBJ2-1|few|TRBV7-9
CASSETGTGLNEQFF
>TRBJ2-1|NA|TRBV27
CASSPRDRLGYNEQFF
>TRBJ2-3|many|TRBV7-9
CASSPDKVSDTQYF
>TRBJ1-1|few|TRBV9
CATSEAGNTEAFF
>TRBJ2-1|NA|TRBV5-1
CASSLAGDSYNKQFF